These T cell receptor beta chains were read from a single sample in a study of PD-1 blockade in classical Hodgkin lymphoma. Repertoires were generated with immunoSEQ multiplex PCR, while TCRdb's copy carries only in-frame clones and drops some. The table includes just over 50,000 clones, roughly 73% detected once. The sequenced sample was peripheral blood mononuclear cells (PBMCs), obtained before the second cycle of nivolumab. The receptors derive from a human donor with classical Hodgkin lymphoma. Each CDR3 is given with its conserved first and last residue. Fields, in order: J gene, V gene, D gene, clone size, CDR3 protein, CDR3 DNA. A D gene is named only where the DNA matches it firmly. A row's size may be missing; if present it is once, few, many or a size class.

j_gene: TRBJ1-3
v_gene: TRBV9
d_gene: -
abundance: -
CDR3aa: CASSARGPISGNTIYF
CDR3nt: TGTGCCAGCAGTGCCCGGGGCCCAATCTCTGGAAACACCATATATTTT

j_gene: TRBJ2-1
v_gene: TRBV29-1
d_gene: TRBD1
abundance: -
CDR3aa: CSVEMTGGSEQFF
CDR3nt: TGCAGCGTTGAAATGACAGGGGGGAGTGAGCAGTTCTTC

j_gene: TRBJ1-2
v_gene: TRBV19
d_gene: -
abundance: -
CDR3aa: CASSLPVGGSYYGYTF
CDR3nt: TGTGCCAGTAGTCTCCCTGTAGGGGGATCCTACTATGGCTACACCTTC

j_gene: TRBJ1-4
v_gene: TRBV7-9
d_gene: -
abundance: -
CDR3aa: CASSLPPGEKLFF
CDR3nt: TGTGCCAGCAGCCTACCGCCGGGTGAAAAACTGTTTTTT

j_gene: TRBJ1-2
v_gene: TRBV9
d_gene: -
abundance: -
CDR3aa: CASSVSGLRGYTF
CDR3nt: TGTGCCAGCAGCGTAAGTGGTCTACGTGGCTACACCTTC

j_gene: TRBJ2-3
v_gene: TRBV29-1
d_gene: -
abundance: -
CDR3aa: CSVPRSTDTQYF
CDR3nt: TGCAGCGTCCCTAGATCCACAGATACGCAGTATTTT

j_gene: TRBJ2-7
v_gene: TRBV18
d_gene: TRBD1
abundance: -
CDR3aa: CASSPVGTGTMREQYF
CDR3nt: TGTGCCAGCTCACCAGTTGGGACAGGGACTATGCGCGAGCAGTACTTC

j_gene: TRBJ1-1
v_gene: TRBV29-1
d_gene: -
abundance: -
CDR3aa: CSVLGRGAELEAFF
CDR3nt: TGCAGCGTCTTAGGACGGGGGGCAGAACTTGAAGCTTTCTTT

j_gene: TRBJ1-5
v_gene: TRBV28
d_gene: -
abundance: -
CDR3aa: CASSSNAGGNQPQHF
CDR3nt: TGTGCCAGCAGTTCGAACGCAGGGGGCAATCAGCCCCAGCATTTT

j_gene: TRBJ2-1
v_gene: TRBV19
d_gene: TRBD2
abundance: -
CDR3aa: CASSSRPPGLENEQFF
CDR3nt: TGTGCCAGTAGTTCGCGGCCCCCGGGACTAGAAAATGAGCAGTTCTTC

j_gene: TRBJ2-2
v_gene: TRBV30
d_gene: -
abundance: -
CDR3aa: CAWSVLGGTGELFF
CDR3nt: TGTGCCTGGAGTGTACTCGGGGGCACCGGGGAGCTGTTTTTT

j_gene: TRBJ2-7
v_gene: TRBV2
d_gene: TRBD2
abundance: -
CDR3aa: CASSRASGSYEQYF
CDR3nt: TGTGCCAGCAGTCGGGCTAGCGGTTCCTACGAGCAGTACTTC

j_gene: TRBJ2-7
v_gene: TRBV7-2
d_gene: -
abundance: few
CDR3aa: CASSLRQTYEQYF
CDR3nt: TGTGCCAGCAGCTTAAGACAGACCTACGAGCAGTACTTC

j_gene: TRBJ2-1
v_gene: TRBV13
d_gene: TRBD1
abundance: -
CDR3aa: CASSLGQGNEQFF
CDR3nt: TGTGCCAGCAGCCTAGGACAGGGCAATGAGCAGTTCTTC

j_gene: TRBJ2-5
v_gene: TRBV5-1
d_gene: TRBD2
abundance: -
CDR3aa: CASSWRLAGLQETQYF
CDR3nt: TGCGCCAGCAGCTGGAGACTAGCGGGCCTACAAGAGACCCAGTACTTC

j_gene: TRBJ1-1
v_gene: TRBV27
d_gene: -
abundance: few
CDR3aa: CASILRIPDSMNTEAFF
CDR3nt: TGTGCCAGCATCTTAAGGATCCCGGACAGCATGAACACTGAAGCTTTCTTT

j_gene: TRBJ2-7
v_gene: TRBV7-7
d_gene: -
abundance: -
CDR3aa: CASSPPASPQQYF
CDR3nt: TGTGCTAGCAGCCCCCCGGCTAGTCCCCAGCAGTACTTC

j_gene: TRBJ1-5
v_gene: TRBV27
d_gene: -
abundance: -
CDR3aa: CASSPDSGINQPQHF
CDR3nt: TGTGCCAGCAGTCCGGACAGTGGTATTAATCAGCCCCAGCATTTT

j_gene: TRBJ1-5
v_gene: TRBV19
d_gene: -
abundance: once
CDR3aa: CASSSLGIAQHF
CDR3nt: TGTGCCAGTAGTTCCTTGGGGATTGCCCAGCATTTT

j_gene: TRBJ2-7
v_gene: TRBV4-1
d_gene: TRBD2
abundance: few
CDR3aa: CASSQDLGGGPGEQYF
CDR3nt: TGCGCCAGCAGCCAAGATCTTGGGGGAGGGCCCGGCGAGCAGTACTTC

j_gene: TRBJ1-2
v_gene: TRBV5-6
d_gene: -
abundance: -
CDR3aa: CASSLAHQYQGLGYTF
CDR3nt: TGTGCCAGCAGCTTGGCCCACCAATACCAGGGGCTTGGCTACACCTTC